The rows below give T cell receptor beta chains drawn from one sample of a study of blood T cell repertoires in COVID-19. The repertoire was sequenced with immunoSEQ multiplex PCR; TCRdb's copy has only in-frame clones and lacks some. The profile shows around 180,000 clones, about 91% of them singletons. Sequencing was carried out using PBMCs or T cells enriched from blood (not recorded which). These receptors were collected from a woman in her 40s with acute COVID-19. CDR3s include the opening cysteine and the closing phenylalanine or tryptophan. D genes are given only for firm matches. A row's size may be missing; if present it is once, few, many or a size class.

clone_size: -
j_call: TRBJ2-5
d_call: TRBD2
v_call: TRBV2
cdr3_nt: TGTGCCAGCAGTGAAGCTAGCGGGGGAAAAGAGACCCAGTACTTC
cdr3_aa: CASSEASGGKETQYF

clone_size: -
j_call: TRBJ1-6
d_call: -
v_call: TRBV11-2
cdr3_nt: TGTGCCAGCAGCTTAGTTCCCTCCGGTTCACCCCTCCACTTT
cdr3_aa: CASSLVPSGSPLHF

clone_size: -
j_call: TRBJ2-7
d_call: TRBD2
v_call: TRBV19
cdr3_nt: TGTGCCAGTAGTCCATCAGCGGGGTACGAGCAGTACTTC
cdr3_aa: CASSPSAGYEQYF

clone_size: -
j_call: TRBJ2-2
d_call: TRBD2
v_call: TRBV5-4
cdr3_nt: TGTGCCAGCAGCTTGGACCGGGCCGGGACTAGCGGGGGTCACCCCGGGGAGCTGTTTTTT
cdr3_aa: CASSLDRAGTSGGHPGELFF

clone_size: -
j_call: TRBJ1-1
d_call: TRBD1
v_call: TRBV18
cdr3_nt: TGTGCCAGCTCACCACCCGGGACAGGGTGGAGGACTGAAGCTTTCTTT
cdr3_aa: CASSPPGTGWRTEAFF

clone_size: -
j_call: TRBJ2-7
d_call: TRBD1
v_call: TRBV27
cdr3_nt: TGTGCCAGCAGTTTAGACAGGGGGCCCTACGAGCAGTACTTC
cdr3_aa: CASSLDRGPYEQYF

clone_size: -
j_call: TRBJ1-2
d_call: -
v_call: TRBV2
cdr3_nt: TGTGCCAGCAGTGAAAGGACAGCTAACTATGGCTACACCTTC
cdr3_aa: CASSERTANYGYTF

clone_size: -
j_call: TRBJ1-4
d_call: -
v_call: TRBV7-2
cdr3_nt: TGTGCCAGCAGCCCCGACGGGACATCCTCCGAAAAACTGTTTTTT
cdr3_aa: CASSPDGTSSEKLFF

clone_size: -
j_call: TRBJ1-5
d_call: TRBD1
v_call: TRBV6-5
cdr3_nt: TGTGCCAGCAGTTACTCCAGGGGGGATAATCAGCCCCAGCATTTT
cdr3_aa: CASSYSRGDNQPQHF

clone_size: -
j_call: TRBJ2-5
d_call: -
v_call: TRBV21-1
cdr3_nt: TGTGCCAGCAGCAAAAGGACAGGGGGCGGTGAGACCCAGTACTTC
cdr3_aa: CASSKRTGGGETQYF

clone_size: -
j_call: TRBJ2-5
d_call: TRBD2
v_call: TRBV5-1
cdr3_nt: TGCGCCAGCAGCTTGTCGACGGGGGGAACAGAGACCCAGTACTTC
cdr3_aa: CASSLSTGGTETQYF

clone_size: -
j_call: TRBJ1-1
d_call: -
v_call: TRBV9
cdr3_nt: TGTGCCAGCAGCGTAGAGGACATTTACACTGAAGCTTTCTTT
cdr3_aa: CASSVEDIYTEAFF

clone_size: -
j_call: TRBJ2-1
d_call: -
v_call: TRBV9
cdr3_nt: TGTGCCAGCAGCTCTTTCGCAGGGGAGCAGTTCTTC
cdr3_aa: CASSSFAGEQFF

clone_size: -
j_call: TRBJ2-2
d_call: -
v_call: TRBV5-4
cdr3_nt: TGTGCCAGCAGGTTAGAGGGAGATACCGGGGAGCTGTTTTTT
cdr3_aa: CASRLEGDTGELFF

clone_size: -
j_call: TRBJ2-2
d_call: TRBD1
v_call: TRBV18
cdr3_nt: TGTGCCAGCTCACTGCTGACAGGGAAGGAAGGCGGGGAGCTGTTTTTT
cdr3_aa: CASSLLTGKEGGELFF

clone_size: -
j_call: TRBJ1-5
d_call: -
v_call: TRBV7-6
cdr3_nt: TGTGCCAGCAGCCCTGACATTTATCAGCCCCAGCATTTT
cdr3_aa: CASSPDIYQPQHF

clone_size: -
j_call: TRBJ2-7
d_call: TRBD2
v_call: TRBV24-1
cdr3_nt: TGTGCCACCAGTGATTTGCTTGACCGCACCGGGACTAGCGGGAGGGCCCAGAACGAGCAGTACTTC
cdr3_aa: CATSDLLDRTGTSGRAQNEQYF

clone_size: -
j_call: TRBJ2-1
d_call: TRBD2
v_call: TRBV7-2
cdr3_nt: TGTGCCAGCAGCTTAGACTTAGCGGGAGACAATGAGCAGTTCTTC
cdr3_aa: CASSLDLAGDNEQFF

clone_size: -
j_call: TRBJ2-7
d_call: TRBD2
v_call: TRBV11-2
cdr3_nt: TGTGCCAGCAGCCCTAACCAGACTAGCGGGAGAGTTTACGAGCAGTACTTC
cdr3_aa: CASSPNQTSGRVYEQYF

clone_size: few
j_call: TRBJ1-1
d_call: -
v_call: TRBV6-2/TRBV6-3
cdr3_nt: TGTGCCAGCGGCCGGGGAGGGAACACTGAAGCTTTCTTT
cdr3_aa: CASGRGGNTEAFF

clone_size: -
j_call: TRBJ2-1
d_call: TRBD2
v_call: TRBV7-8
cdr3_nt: TGTGCCAGCAGCCAAGGGCTAGCGGGAGTACTTGAGCAGTTCTTC
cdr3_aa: CASSQGLAGVLEQFF

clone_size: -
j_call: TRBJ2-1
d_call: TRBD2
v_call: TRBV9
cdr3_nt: TGTGCCAGCAGCGTAGAAAAACTGACTAGCGGGTACAATGAGCAGTTCTTC
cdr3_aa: CASSVEKLTSGYNEQFF

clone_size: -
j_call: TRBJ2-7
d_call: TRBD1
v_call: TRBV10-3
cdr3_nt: TGTGCCATCAAATCCCCCGTCGACCTCAGGGGGGAGCAGTACTTC
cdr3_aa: CAIKSPVDLRGEQYF

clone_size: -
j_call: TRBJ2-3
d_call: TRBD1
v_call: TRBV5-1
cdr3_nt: TGCGCCAGCAGCTTGGAGACAGGGTCGACAGATACGCAGTATTTT
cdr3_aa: CASSLETGSTDTQYF

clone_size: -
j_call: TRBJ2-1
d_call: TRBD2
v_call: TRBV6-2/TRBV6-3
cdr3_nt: TGTGCCAGCGGCCTACAGGGACTAGCGGGAGACGAGCAGTTCTTC
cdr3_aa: CASGLQGLAGDEQFF

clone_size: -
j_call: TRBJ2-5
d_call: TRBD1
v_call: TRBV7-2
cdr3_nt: TGTGCCAGCAGCTTAGGGGCCAGGGGGCTAGGAGAGACCCAGTACTTC
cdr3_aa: CASSLGARGLGETQYF

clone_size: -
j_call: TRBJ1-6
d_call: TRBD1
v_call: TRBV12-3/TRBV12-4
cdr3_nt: TGTGCCAGCAGTTTAACACAGGGGGGACCCCTCCACTTT
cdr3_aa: CASSLTQGGPLHF

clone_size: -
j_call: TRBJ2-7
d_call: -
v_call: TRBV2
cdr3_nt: TGTGCCAGCATTCTATCGGACAACTCCTACGAGCAGTACTTC
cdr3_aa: CASILSDNSYEQYF

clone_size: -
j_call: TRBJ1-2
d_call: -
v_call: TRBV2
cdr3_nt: TGTGCCAGCAGAGGAGACAGTCCCTACCTGTACTATGGCTACACCTTC
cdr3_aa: CASRGDSPYLYYGYTF

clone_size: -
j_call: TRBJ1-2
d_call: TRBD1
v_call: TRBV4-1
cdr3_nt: TGCGCCAGCAGCCAACCCCCGACAGGGCTCGGGGGCTACACCTTC
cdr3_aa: CASSQPPTGLGGYTF

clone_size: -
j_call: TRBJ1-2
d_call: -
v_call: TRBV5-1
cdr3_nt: TGCGCCAGCAGCGCCAGGGATCGCGGCTATGGCTACACCTTC
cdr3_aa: CASSARDRGYGYTF

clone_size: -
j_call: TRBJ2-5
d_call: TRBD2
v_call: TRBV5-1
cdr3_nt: TGCGCCAGCAGCTTCACCGGGACTAGCAGGGAGACCCAGTACTTC
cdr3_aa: CASSFTGTSRETQYF